The source of this T cell receptor beta chain is a study of cytomegalovirus exposure and HLA in healthy donors. Overall study findings and caveats: At a 0.05 false discovery rate, a later analysis found some 17,000 TCR beta sequences to be associated with HLA alleles. In a later analysis, TCR association rates varied by HLA locus: DRB1 most, HLA-C fewest.

The PCR ran on 60 Vbeta and 13 Jbeta primers. Data came from immunoSEQ multiplex PCR; TCRdb stores just in-frame clones and leaves some out. The repertoire holds roughly 120,000 clones, with around 74% as singletons. Healthy bone marrow donors supplied every sample. Germline V lookup: CDR1 ENHRY, CDR2 SYGVKD. There are 16 residues in the CDR3. The junction had 15 bases not matched to a gene; V was cut back by 10 bases and J by 1 base. This clone was counted between two and nine times. Its antigen is still unknown. This receptor was identified in a woman aged 50 to 60 in good health and CMV-seropositive. J is TRBJ2-7 and V is TRBV10-3; 8 bases map to TRBD1. Sequencing used PBMCs. The CDR3 reads CATHPYRTGNSYEQYF. CDR3 DNA sequence: TGTGCCACACACCCTTATCGGACAGGGAATTCCTACGAGCAGTACTTC.